This TCR beta chain derives from a study of T cell responses to AZD1222 COVID-19 vaccine. Study details: Analysis merged second doses at about 4 or about 12 weeks.

Between the trimmed V and J ends, which lost 0 bases and 0 bases, there was a span of 18 bases. Germline V gene data show CDR1 as SGHRS and CDR2 as YFSETQ. The CDR3 is 18 amino acids. Repertoires were generated with immunoSEQ multiplex PCR, while TCRdb's copy carries only in-frame clones and drops some. The sample shows tens of thousands of clones, about 74% of them seen only once. This clonotype was sampled from an adult in good health. The specimen comprised peripheral blood, sampled on day 0 of AZD1222 vaccination. The chain links TRBV5-1 to TRBJ2-5, with TRBD2 as a possible D gene (6 bases). The CDR3 DNA reads TGCGCCAGCAGCTTGGTTCGGGGACTCTCACCCCACCAAGAGACCCAGTACTTC. This sequence encodes CASSLVRGLSPHQETQYF.